This is a list of T cell receptor beta chains from one sample in a study of PD-1 blockade in classical Hodgkin lymphoma. This table comes from immunoSEQ multiplex PCR, and its TCRdb copy is limited to in-frame clones, with some not included. The sample comprises fewer than 100,000 clones, just under 95% of which are singletons, and 2.8% rests with the top ten. The sample here was peripheral blood mononuclear cells (PBMCs), taken at baseline. Receptor source: a human donor with classical Hodgkin lymphoma. Both conserved end residues are part of each CDR3. D genes are given only for firm matches. Clone size appears in some rows only: once, few, many, or a class for an expanded clone.

D gene,V gene,clone size,J gene,CDR3 protein,CDR3 DNA
TRBD1,TRBV30,.,TRBJ1-1,CAWSVRQGVRNTEAFF,TGTGCCTGGAGTGTTCGGCAGGGGGTCCGGAACACTGAAGCTTTCTTT
.,TRBV6-6,.,TRBJ1-1,CASRGRVNTEAFF,TGTGCCAGCAGAGGCAGGGTGAACACTGAAGCTTTCTTT
.,TRBV5-1,.,TRBJ2-7,CASSQGTAGSYEQYF,TGCGCCAGCAGCCAGGGGACAGCGGGCTCCTACGAGCAGTACTTC
.,TRBV7-9,.,TRBJ2-7,CASSLAGNSYEQYF,TGTGCCAGCAGCTTAGCAGGGAACTCCTACGAGCAGTACTTC
TRBD2,TRBV19,.,TRBJ2-7,CASKTSGRAGSYEQYF,TGTGCCAGTAAGACTAGCGGGAGGGCCGGATCCTACGAGCAGTACTTC
.,TRBV30,.,TRBJ2-2,CAWSAGFVGTGELFF,TGTGCCTGGAGTGCGGGGTTTGTGGGCACCGGGGAGCTGTTTTTT
.,TRBV6-6,.,TRBJ2-7,CASTLTASSREQYF,TGTGCCAGCACCCTCACGGCGAGTTCGCGGGAGCAGTACTTC
.,TRBV11-2,.,TRBJ2-3,CASSRWTDTQYF,TGTGCCAGCAGCCGTTGGACAGATACGCAGTATTTT
TRBD2,TRBV2,.,TRBJ2-2,CASEGLAGVAGELFF,TGTGCCAGCGAAGGACTAGCGGGAGTAGCCGGGGAGCTGTTTTTT
.,TRBV7-2,.,TRBJ1-2,CASSLGNYGYTF,TGTGCCAGCAGCTTAGGCAACTATGGCTACACCTTC
.,TRBV25-1,once,TRBJ2-3,CASSPLGGERTDTQYF,TGTGCCAGCAGTCCCTTAGGCGGGGAGCGCACAGATACGCAGTATTTT
TRBD2,TRBV9,.,TRBJ2-7,CASSPGLANEQYF,TGTGCCAGCAGCCCGGGACTAGCGAACGAGCAGTACTTC
TRBD1,TRBV19,.,TRBJ1-6,CASRATGTEYNSPLHF,TGTGCCAGCCGCGCCACCGGGACAGAGTATAATTCACCCCTCCACTTT
.,TRBV9,.,TRBJ1-6,CASSVGATPLHF,TGTGCCAGCAGCGTTGGGGCAACACCCCTCCACTTT
TRBD2,TRBV5-4,.,TRBJ2-3,CASSLASGGTSTDTQYF,TGTGCCAGCAGCTTGGCTAGCGGGGGGACTAGCACAGATACGCAGTATTTT
.,TRBV18,.,TRBJ1-1,CASSPQAGGESFF,TGTGCCAGCTCACCACAGGCCGGGGGCGAGTCTTTCTTT
TRBD2,TRBV2,.,TRBJ2-3,CASRLAGGSTDTQYF,TGTGCCAGCAGACTAGCGGGAGGGAGCACAGATACGCAGTATTTT